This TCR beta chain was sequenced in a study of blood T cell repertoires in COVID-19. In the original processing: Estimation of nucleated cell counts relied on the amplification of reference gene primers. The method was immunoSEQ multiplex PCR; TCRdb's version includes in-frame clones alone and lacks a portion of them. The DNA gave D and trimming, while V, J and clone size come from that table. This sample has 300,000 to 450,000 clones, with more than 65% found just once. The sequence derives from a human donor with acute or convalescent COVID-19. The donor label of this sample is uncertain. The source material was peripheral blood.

The CDR3 DNA follows: TGTGCCAGCAGTCTGCTACAGGGGGCTTACACTGAAGCTTTCTTT. It is translated as CASSLLQGAYTEAFF. This chain uses TRBV27 with TRBJ1-1, with TRBD1 matching over 9 bases. Germline V lookup: CDR1 MNHEY, CDR2 SMNVEV (reference sequence). This CDR3 contains 15 residues. The ends lost 5 bases at V and 3 bases at J; junction bases unmatched: 7.